This T cell receptor (beta chain) was captured in a study of a mutant IDH1 vaccine in newly diagnosed glioma. This clone has more than one count but fewer than ten. Its target is unknown. Here immunoSEQ multiplex PCR was the method, and the copy in TCRdb shows in-frame clones only, minus some. The sample has some 38,000 clones; 65% to 80% are singletons. The V gene end was trimmed by 5 bases and the J gene end by 2 bases; junction bases not matched to a gene: 6. This CDR3 region has 16 residues. CDR1 is KGHSH and CDR2 is LQKENI in the germline V gene. The time point is: week 47, end of study. The vaccine gave 300 ug of a 20-mer mutant IDH1 peptide subcutaneously per dose.

The V gene is TRBV18, the J gene TRBJ2-2, with 9 bases aligning to TRBD1. The sequencing here drew on PBMCs, taken from a glioma patient whose treatment included an IDH1 peptide vaccine. This clonotype originated in a man aged 35 to 55 with glioma. The CDR3 coding sequence is TGTGCCAGCTCATCAACAGGGGGCCTTAACACCGGGGAGCTGTTTTTT. Protein sequence: CASSSTGGLNTGELFF. The variable domain in full, completed from reference TRBV18 and TRBJ2-2, reads NAGVMQNPRHLVRRRGQEARLRCSPMKGHSHVYWYRQLPEEGLKFMVYLQKENIIDESGMPKERFSAEFPKEGPSILRIQQVVRGDSAAYFCASSSTGGLNTGELFFGEGSRLTVL.